This T cell receptor beta chain was profiled in a study of cytomegalovirus exposure and HLA in healthy donors. Study context: Most genotyped donors, around 78% of more than 300, had Caucasian-associated genetic ancestry.

CDR3 length: 13 amino acids. The V end lost 5 bases, the J end lost 2 bases, and 9 bases lay between the germline ends. Germline lookup yields CDR1 SGHTA and CDR2 FQGNSA. The PCR contained 60 Vbeta and 13 Jbeta primers. In the source study's methods: Among the unique TCR beta chains that a later analysis counted, about 84 million in all, roughly 11 million were shared. Repertoires were generated with immunoSEQ multiplex PCR, while TCRdb's copy carries only in-frame clones and drops some. For V, J and clone size, that table is used; D and trimming come from the DNA. The sample includes some 170,000 clones, 80% of them seen just once. Concerning this clone itself: Its antigen remains unknown.

Notes on the study in general: It was likely that a cluster of highly shared sequence variants was a sequencing artifact. It was reported that the classifier diagnosed cytomegalovirus status with high specificity and sensitivity in both the original and validation cohorts.

The V gene is TRBV7-2, the J gene TRBJ2-5; maybe TRBD2 (5 bases). The sequence was obtained from a woman in her fifties or sixties in good health and CMV-seronegative. The specimen sequenced was PBMCs. DNA of the CDR3: TGTGCCAGCAGCCGGACTCCTCAAGAGACCCAGTACTTC. Its translation: CASSRTPQETQYF.